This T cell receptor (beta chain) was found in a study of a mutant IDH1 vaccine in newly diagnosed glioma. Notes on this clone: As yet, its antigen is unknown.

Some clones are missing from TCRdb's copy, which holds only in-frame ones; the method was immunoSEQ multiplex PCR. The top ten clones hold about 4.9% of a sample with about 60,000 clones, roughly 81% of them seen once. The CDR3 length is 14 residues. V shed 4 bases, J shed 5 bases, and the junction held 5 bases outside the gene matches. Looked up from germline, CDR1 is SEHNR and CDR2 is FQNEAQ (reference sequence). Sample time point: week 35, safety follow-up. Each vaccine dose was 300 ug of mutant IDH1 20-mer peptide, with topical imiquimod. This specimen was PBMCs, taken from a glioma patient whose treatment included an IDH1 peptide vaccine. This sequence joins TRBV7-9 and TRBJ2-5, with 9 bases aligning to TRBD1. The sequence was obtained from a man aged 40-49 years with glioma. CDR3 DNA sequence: TGTGCCAGCAGCTCTGACAGGGGGTGGGAGACCCAGTACTTC. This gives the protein CASSSDRGWETQYF.